One sample yielded the 28 T cell receptor beta chains listed below, sequenced in a study of blood T cell repertoires in COVID-19. Data came from immunoSEQ multiplex PCR; TCRdb stores just in-frame clones and leaves some out. This sample yields 160,000 or so clones, of which approximately 81% are seen a single time; 15% to 20% belongs to the top ten. The sequenced material came from PBMCs or T cells enriched from blood (not recorded which). Receptors were obtained from a man aged 60-69 years who had recovered from COVID-19.

This clone was found once. This chain links TRBV7-2 with TRBJ1-2, with 8 positions matching TRBD1. The CDR3 runs 16 residues. The trim removed 5 bases at V and 8 bases at J, leaving 16 bases unmatched. Germline-derived CDR1 and CDR2 are SGHTA and FQGNSA. CDR3 nucleotide sequence: TGTGCCAGCAGCCCAACAGGGGGGAGGCTCGCAGGGGGCTACACCTTC. Residues: CASSPTGGRLAGGYTF.

The chain combines TRBV29-1 with TRBJ2-7; TRBD1 agrees at 10 bases. The trim removed 2 bases at V and 3 bases at J, leaving 10 bases unmatched. Germline loops: CDR1 SQVTM, CDR2 ANQGSEA. The CDR3 extends over 16 amino acids. The CDR3 DNA sequence: TGCAGCGTTGAATTTCCTTCCGGGACAGGGGACTACGAGCAGTACTTC. The encoded protein is CSVEFPSGTGDYEQYF.

This rearrangement joins TRBV28 to TRBJ2-5; D may be TRBD1 (5 bases). CDR1 and CDR2 (germline): MDHEN, SYDVKM. Trimming removed 8 bases at V and 5 bases at J, with 18 bases between. The CDR3 runs to 14 residues. The CDR3 spells CASSQDKELETQYF. The CDR3 DNA reads as TGTGCCAGCTCCCAGGACAAAGAGCTGGAGACCCAGTACTTC. Full variable domain (remainder filled in from reference TRBV28 and TRBJ2-5): DVKVTQSSRYLVKRTGEKVFLECVQDMDHENMFWYRQDPGLGLRLIYFSYDVKMKEKGDIPEGYSVSREKKERFSLILESASTNQTSMYLCASSQDKELETQYFGPGTRLLVL.

The gene calls are TRBV29-1 and TRBJ2-1, with a possible D match to TRBD2 (5 bases). CDR1 is SQVTM and CDR2 is ANQGSEA in the germline V gene. The CDR3 length is 16 residues. V lost 3 bases to trimming and J lost 3 bases, with 18 bases between them. As DNA, the CDR3 is TGCAGCGTTGAGGCGACTATTCCCCTTAACTACAATGAGCAGTTCTTC. Translating it yields CSVEATIPLNYNEQFF.

This chain links TRBV6-5 with TRBJ2-7, with 7 bases matching TRBD1. The CDR3 is 14 residues long. Trimming took 1 base from V and 3 from J; bases not matched to a gene: 3. Germline CDR1 and CDR2: MNHEY and SVGAGI. The CDR3: CASSYFGQVYEQYF. CDR3 DNA: TGTGCCAGCAGTTACTTCGGACAGGTCTACGAGCAGTACTTC.

The chain recombines TRBV24-1 with TRBJ2-3; 7 nucleotides match TRBD2. V lost 9 bases to trimming and J lost 4 bases; unmatched junction nucleotides: 6. The CDR3 spans 13 residues. Looked up from germline, CDR1 is KGHDR and CDR2 is SFDVKD. The CDR3 is CATARAGADTQYF. The CDR3 coding sequence is TGTGCCACCGCGAGGGCGGGGGCAGATACGCAGTATTTT.

This clone appeared a single time. This rearrangement joins TRBV9 to TRBJ1-1; D unresolved. The CDR3 has 15 amino acids. The V end lost 5 bases, the J end lost 1 base, and 15 bases lay between the germline ends. Germline V gives CDR1 SGDLS, CDR2 YYNGEE. CDR3 in amino acids: CASSTSSTPNTEAFF. CDR3 nucleotide sequence: TGTGCCAGCAGTACTTCCTCGACACCGAACACTGAAGCTTTCTTT.

This sequence joins TRBV5-5 and TRBJ2-5, with D perhaps matching TRBD2 (5 bases). V was cut by 4 bases and J by 5 bases, with 18 bases left in between. The CDR3 extends over 15 amino acids. Germline-derived CDR1 and CDR2 are SGHKS and YYEKEE (reference sequence). CDR3 in DNA: TGTGCCAGCAGCACGCGAGGGTTAAATGGGGAGACCCAGTACTTC. Its protein product is CASSTRGLNGETQYF. Full variable domain (missing parts from reference TRBV5-5 and TRBJ2-5): DAGVTQSPTHLIKTRGQQVTLRCSPISGHKSVSWYQQVLGQGPQFIFQYYEKEERGRGNFPDRFSARQFPNYSSELNVNALLLGDSALYLCASSTRGLNGETQYFGPGTRLLVL.

This chain joins TRBV5-1 and TRBJ2-5; the match to TRBD2 covers 9 bases. CDR1 and CDR2 from the germline V gene are SGHRS and YFSETQ. The J segment lost 1 base and the V segment lost 3 bases, leaving 7 bases of the junction unmatched. The CDR3 contains 16 residues. CDR3: CASSYRLAASQETQYF. The CDR3 coding sequence is TGCGCCAGCAGCTACCGACTAGCGGCTTCCCAAGAGACCCAGTACTTC.

The chain combines TRBV9 with TRBJ1-5; maybe TRBD1 (5 bases). The CDR3 runs to 15 residues. Germline-derived CDR1 and CDR2 are SGDLS and YYNGEE. With 3 bases removed from V and 0 bases from J, the gap between germline ends came to 10 bases. CDR3 sequence: CASSAGGYSNQPQHF. CDR3 DNA sequence: TGTGCCAGCAGCGCCGGGGGATATAGCAATCAGCCCCAGCATTTT.

The rearrangement links TRBV5-1 to TRBJ2-1, with D perhaps matching TRBD2 (5 bases). There are 15 residues in the CDR3. V was trimmed by 0 bases and J by 4 bases, leaving 11 bases between them. Germline CDR1 is SGHRS and CDR2 is YFSETQ. The DNA for the CDR3 is TGCGCCAGCAGCTTGGGGGAGCGCAATTACAATGAGCAGTTCTTC. It encodes CASSLGERNYNEQFF. Drawing the rest from reference TRBV5-1 and TRBJ2-1, the complete variable domain is KAGVTQTPRYLIKTRGQQVTLSCSPISGHRSVSWYQQTPGQGLQFLFEYFSETQRNKGNFPGRFSGRQFSNSRSEMNVSTLELGDSALYLCASSLGERNYNEQFFGPGTRLTVL.

The chain is built from TRBV3-1 (or the pseudogene TRBV3-2) and TRBJ2-2; D possibly corresponds to TRBD2 (5 bases). Trimming took off 3 bases at V and 6 bases at J, with 11 bases between the two ends. The CDR3 covers 14 residues. Per the germline V gene, CDR1 is LGHDT and CDR2 is YNNKEL (reference sequence). In DNA, the CDR3 is TGTGCCAGCAGCCAGCGGACGGACTCCGGGGAGCTGTTTTTT. Protein sequence: CASSQRTDSGELFF.

The V and J genes are TRBV7-2 and TRBJ2-5; D is unresolved. V was cut by 1 base and J by 8 bases, with 14 bases left in between. Germline-derived CDR1 and CDR2 are SGHTA and FQGNSA. This CDR3 is built from 14 residues. CDR3: CASSLGVEIRTQYF. The CDR3 DNA sequence: TGTGCCAGCAGCTTAGGGGTGGAGATCCGAACCCAGTACTTC.

V usage is TRBV28 and J usage is TRBJ2-3; D is unresolved. The V end lost 3 bases, the J end lost 1 base, and 8 bases lay between the germline ends. Germline V gene sequence: CDR1 MDHEN, CDR2 SYDVKM. This CDR3 comprises 14 residues. The CDR3 bases are TGTGCCAGCAGTTTCCCGGGTCGCACAGATACGCAGTATTTT. Translation gives CASSFPGRTDTQYF.

This chain joins TRBV6-5 and TRBJ1-5; TRBD1 matches at 7 bases. V lost 6 bases to trimming and J lost 5 bases; unmatched junction nucleotides: 10. Germline V gene data show CDR1 as MNHEY and CDR2 as SVGAGI. The CDR3 covers 15 residues. The chain's CDR3 is CASRLLTGADQPQHF. For the CDR3, the DNA is TGTGCCAGCAGACTCCTAACAGGGGCGGATCAGCCCCAGCATTTT.

The chain is built from TRBV6-6 and TRBJ2-5; 10 bases align to TRBD1. With 6 bases clipped from V and 4 bases from J, the junction kept 8 bases outside the gene matches. The germline CDR1 and CDR2 sequences are MNHNY and SVGAGI (reference sequence). The length of the CDR3 is 15 residues. CDR3 sequence (DNA): TGTGCCAGCAGCATGACAGGGGGCGGGGGAGAGACCCAGTACTTC. Amino acid sequence: CASSMTGGGGETQYF.

This chain joins TRBV19 and TRBJ1-1; D is unclear. The CDR3 is 13 residues long. The germline V gene encodes CDR1 LNHDA and CDR2 SQIVND (reference sequence). V dropped 3 bases and J dropped 2 bases, with 7 bases sitting between them. The CDR3 sequence is CASSMNSNTEAFF. DNA of the CDR3: TGTGCCAGTAGTATGAACAGTAACACTGAAGCTTTCTTT.

The chain uses TRBV19 and TRBJ2-3, with D possibly TRBD2 on 6 matching bases. The V end was cut by 7 bases, the J end by 0 bases, with 11 bases between. CDR1 is LNHDA and CDR2 is SQIVND in the germline V gene (reference sequence). The CDR3 is made up of 14 amino acids. CDR3 DNA sequence: TGTGCCAGTAAAATAGCGGTTAGCACAGATACGCAGTATTTT. It translates to CASKIAVSTDTQYF. The full variable domain, its missing parts supplied by reference TRBV19 and TRBJ2-3, is DGGITQSPKYLFRKEGQNVTLSCEQNLNHDAMYWYRQDPGQGLRLIYYSQIVNDFQKGDIAEGYSVSREKKESFPLTVTSAQKNPTAFYLCASKIAVSTDTQYFGPGTRLTVL.

The rearrangement links TRBV29-1 to TRBJ1-1, with D uncertain. V was pared by 6 bases and J by 4 bases, with 15 bases between. This CDR3 is 13 amino acids long. From germline, CDR1 is SQVTM and CDR2 ANQGSEA. CDR3: CSVVGQSGTEAFF. In DNA, the CDR3 is TGCAGCGTAGTAGGGCAGAGCGGCACTGAAGCTTTCTTT.

The V call is TRBV6-6, the J call TRBJ2-7; D not resolved. The CDR3 sequence is 14 residues long. The germline gives CDR1 MNHNY, CDR2 SVGAGI (reference sequence). V was pared by 6 bases and J by 0 bases, with 12 bases between. CDR3 region: CASRNQEFSYEQYF. DNA for the CDR3: TGTGCCAGCAGGAACCAGGAATTCTCCTACGAGCAGTACTTC.

CDR3 sequence reads: CASSAGVDTGELFF. In nucleotides, the CDR3 is TGTGCCAGCTCAGCCGGAGTCGACACCGGGGAGCTGTTTTTT. The rearrangement joins TRBV18 to TRBJ2-2; D not certain. Trimming cost V 5 bases and J 3 bases, with 10 bases left between them. This CDR3 comprises 14 residues. From germline, CDR1 is KGHSH and CDR2 LQKENI.

This clone is a singleton in its sample. This chain joins TRBV10-1 and TRBJ1-4; D is ambiguous. The CDR3 is made up of 15 amino acids. Trimming left V 6 bases short and J 0 bases short, with 11 bases between. Per the germline V gene, CDR1 is WNHNN and CDR2 is SYGVQD (reference sequence). The CDR3 DNA reads TGCGCCAGCAGGCGGAGAATTACAACTAATGAAAAACTGTTTTTT. Encoded protein: CASRRRITTNEKLFF.

This chain connects TRBV7-9 to TRBJ2-2, with D unresolved. The CDR3 runs 14 residues. The V gene lost 2 bases and the J gene lost 9 bases, with 13 bases spanning the gap. The V gene's germline CDR1 is SEHNR and CDR2 FQNEAQ (reference sequence). The CDR3 nucleotides read TGTGCCAGCAGCTTAATCTCAGGTACCCGGGAGCTGTTTTTT. Translation gives CASSLISGTRELFF.

The J gene is TRBJ1-6, the V gene TRBV28, with TRBD1 as a possible D gene (6 bases). The CDR3 length is 17 residues. The ends were cut back, 7 bases at V and 7 bases at J, with 23 bases in the middle. CDR1 MDHEN and CDR2 SYDVKM come from the germline V gene. CDR3 nucleotide sequence: TGTGCCAGCATCCTTGGGAGGGGGAAAGAGGGGAATTCACCCCTCCACTTT. Its protein product is CASILGRGKEGNSPLHF.

This clone has ten or more counts. The chain couples TRBV11-2 to TRBJ2-5; D might be TRBD2 (5 bases). The V gene's germline CDR1 is SGHAT and CDR2 FQNNGV. Between the trimmed V and J ends, which lost 1 base and 11 bases, there was a span of 8 bases. The CDR3 contains 11 residues. The CDR3 protein is CASSLAGKQYF. The CDR3 region has the DNA TGTGCCAGCAGCTTAGCGGGGAAACAGTACTTC.

This clone appeared a single time. This rearrangement joins TRBV2 to TRBJ2-4; possibly TRBD1 for D (5 bases). Germline lookup yields CDR1 SNHLY and CDR2 FYNNEI. The CDR3 sequence is 16 residues long. Trimming cost V 6 bases and J 4 bases, with 19 bases left between them. The CDR3 loop is CASRLYSQGAKNIQYF. CDR3 coding DNA: TGTGCCAGCAGACTTTACTCCCAGGGTGCAAAAAACATTCAGTACTTC.

The chain links TRBV7-9 to TRBJ1-2, with 11 nucleotides matching TRBD1. V gave up 5 bases and J gave up 9 bases; unmatched junction bases: 11. In germline, CDR1 is SEHNR, CDR2 FQNEAQ (reference sequence). This CDR3 is 15 amino acids long. CDR3 in amino acids: CASSSLGTGGQRYTF. The DNA of the CDR3 is TGTGCCAGCAGCAGCCTCGGGACAGGGGGACAACGCTACACCTTC.

This chain joins TRBV25-1 and TRBJ2-2; D remains ambiguous. The CDR3 has 14 residues. Germline assignment: CDR1 MGHDK and CDR2 SYGVNS. Between the trimmed V and J ends, which lost 6 bases and 7 bases, there was a span of 15 bases. In nucleotides, the CDR3 is TGTGCCAGCAGGCCGAGCAGGCATGGCGGGGAGCTGTTTTTT. Translated: CASRPSRHGGELFF.